Included here is one T cell receptor beta chain sequence, with context. The data were taken from a study of blood T cell repertoires in COVID-19. About the study: Sources were T cells, B-cell-depleted T cells, or PBMCs; the material itself was cDNA or gDNA.

Trimming took 5 bases from V and 10 from J, leaving 21 bases between them. The germline CDR1 and CDR2 sequences are MDHEN and SYDVKM. The length of the CDR3 is 15 residues. Individuals aged about 18 to 89 years were recruited from approximately 22 US areas. Participant-given clinical history determined each cohort assignment. Recovery among Cohort 3 donors was established by two negative PCRs, clearance, or symptom resolution. Some clones are missing from TCRdb's copy, which holds only in-frame ones; the method was immunoSEQ multiplex PCR. The sample records about 390,000 clones, roughly 89% being singletons.

Source material: PBMCs or T cells enriched from blood (not recorded which). The chain is built from TRBV28 and TRBJ1-5, with a tentative D call TRBD1 (6 bases). This clonotype was sampled from a woman aged 50 to 65 who had recovered from COVID-19. CDR3 bases: TGTGCCAGCAGTCCTCAGTTCAGGGGAATCAAACCCCAGCATTTT. Translated, it gives CASSPQFRGIKPQHF. Drawing the rest from reference TRBV28 and TRBJ1-5, the complete variable domain is DVKVTQSSRYLVKRTGEKVFLECVQDMDHENMFWYRQDPGLGLRLIYFSYDVKMKEKGDIPEGYSVSREKKERFSLILESASTNQTSMYLCASSPQFRGIKPQHFGDGTRLSIL.